The clone carrying this TCR beta chain was counted a single time. The sample originates from a study of blood T cell repertoires in COVID-19. Study details: COVID-19 samples, acute and convalescent, were from the United States, Italy and Spain.

Study processing details: Estimates of nucleated cell counts were drawn from the amplification of reference gene primers. The assay was immunoSEQ multiplex PCR, and TCRdb's table has in-frame clones only and misses some. The DNA gave D and trimming, while V, J and clone size come from that table. The table lists 120,000 or so clones, around 87% of them singletons. CDR3 length: 15 amino acids. V was clipped by 1 base and J by 9 bases; unmatched bases: 8. Germline V gene lookup returns CDR1 SGHVS and CDR2 FNYEAQ. The sequence was obtained from a woman in her sixties with COVID-19, enrolled during active disease. Sequencing input: peripheral blood. The genes are TRBV7-6 and TRBJ2-2; 7 nucleotides match TRBD2. CDR3 nucleotides: TGTGCCAGCAGCTTAGATTCGGGGGGTCTCCGGGAGCTGTTTTTT. It translates to CASSLDSGGLRELFF.